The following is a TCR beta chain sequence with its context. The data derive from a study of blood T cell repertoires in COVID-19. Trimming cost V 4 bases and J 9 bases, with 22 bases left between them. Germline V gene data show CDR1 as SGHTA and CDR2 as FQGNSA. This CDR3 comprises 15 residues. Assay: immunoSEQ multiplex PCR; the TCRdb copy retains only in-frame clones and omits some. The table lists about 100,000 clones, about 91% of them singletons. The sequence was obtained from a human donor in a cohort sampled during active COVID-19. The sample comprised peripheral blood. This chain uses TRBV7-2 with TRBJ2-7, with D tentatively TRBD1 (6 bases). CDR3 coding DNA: TGTGCCAGCAGCTCGAACCCAGGGGACCTTGCGGGGCAGTACTTC. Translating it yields CASSSNPGDLAGQYF.